A single sample gave rise to the 30 T cell receptor beta chains below, sequenced in a study of blood T cells in healthy people across ages. With a J-beta primer mix and a sample-barcoded 5' primer, a second PCR ran about 7 to 12 cycles. TCRdb re-derived calls from the 5' RACE reads in MiXCR, one entry per CDR3 protein. Altogether 760,000 or so distinct CDR3 sequences are present, 20% to 25% being singletons, with the ten largest covering around 9.2%. This sample was shared with a second study, whose subject was T cells of mothers and their children.

Sequencing was carried out using blood. The receptors were sampled from a boy younger than 18 in good health.

A few counts support this clonotype. The chain has TRBV7-6 and TRBJ2-5; TRBD1 aligns across 8 bases. Judging by the DNA end, TRBJ2-7 fits better; the J call may be wrong. CDR3 size: 16 residues. Germline CDR1 SGHVS, CDR2 FNYEAQ. As DNA, the CDR3 is TGTGCCAGCAGCTCGAGGAGGGGGGACAGGAGCTACGAGCAGTACTTC. Translation gives CASSSRRGDRSYEQYF.

The chain joins TRBV5-1 to TRBJ2-5; D gene uncertain. The J call may be in error: the DNA end matches TRBJ2-1 better. The CDR3 spans 11 residues. The germline CDR1 and CDR2 sequences are SGHRS and YFSETQ. CDR3 bases: TGCGCCAGCTTTAGTCACAATGAGCAGTTCTTC. Translating it yields CASFSHNEQFF.

The sample holds a few counts of this clonotype. The chain combines TRBV29-1 with TRBJ2-1, with unresolved D. This CDR3 region has 11 residues. Germline CDR1 and CDR2: SQVTM and ANQGSEA. CDR3 nucleotide sequence: TGCAGTGCCATGGACTACAATGAGCAGTTCTTC. Residues: CSAMDYNEQFF.

Here the CDR3 reads CASSLGGLAGNEQYF. In DNA form, the CDR3 reads TGTGCCAGCAGCTTAGGGGGACTAGCGGGGAACGAGCAGTACTTC. The genes are TRBV7-2 and TRBJ2-7, with 13 bases identical to TRBD2. The CDR3 runs 15 residues. The germline V gene has CDR1 SGHTA and CDR2 FQGNSA. The ends lost 1 base at V and 5 bases at J; junction bases unmatched: 2.

This sequence joins TRBV12-3 or TRBV12-4 and TRBJ2-3; either TRBD1 or TRBD2 may fit D (5 bases each). V was trimmed by 5 bases and J by 6 bases, leaving 15 bases between them. This CDR3 region has 14 residues. CDR3 sequence (DNA): TGTGCCAGCAGTCCGGGACCCCCTTCTGATACGCAGTATTTT. Translating it yields CASSPGPPSDTQYF.

This clonotype was seen more than once but under ten times. V and J are TRBV5-6 and TRBJ2-3; TRBD2 agrees at 9 bases. The length of the CDR3 is 18 residues. The germline V gene encodes CDR1 SGHDT and CDR2 YYEEEE. Trimming took 3 bases from V and 2 from J; bases not matched to a gene: 13. CDR3 DNA sequence: TGTGCCAGCAGCTCCTTTCTATTAGCGGGAGTGGACACAGATACGCAGTATTTT. Translating gives CASSSFLLAGVDTDTQYF.

This CDR3 reads CSATTGVAYEQYF. CDR3 coding DNA: TGCAGTGCTACAACAGGGGTGGCCTACGAGCAGTACTTC. The V call is TRBV20-1, the J call TRBJ2-7; 7 bases are shared with TRBD1. J gave up 2 bases and V 4 bases, and 5 bases lay outside the gene matches. Germline V gene lookup returns CDR1 DFQATT and CDR2 SNEGSKA (reference sequence). The CDR3 contains 13 residues.

This clonotype occurred a few times. The chain links TRBV14 to TRBJ2-1; maybe TRBD1 (5 bases). The assigned J gene may be wrong: the sequence end matches TRBJ2-7 better. The CDR3 spans 15 residues. Germline CDR1 is SGHDN and CDR2 is FVKESK. CDR3 DNA sequence: TGTGCCAGCAGCTACGTCCGGCAGGGCCCCTACGAGCAGTACTTC. Its translation: CASSYVRQGPYEQYF.

This clonotype was seen more than once but under ten times. The chain combines TRBV20-1 with TRBJ2-4; 8 bases agree with TRBD1. From germline, CDR1 is DFQATT and CDR2 SNEGSKA (reference sequence). The junction had 13 bases not matched to a gene; V was cut back by 0 bases and J by 3 bases. The CDR3 has 18 amino acids. This CDR3 is CSARDSWRDRWDKNIQYF. The CDR3 nucleotides read TGCAGTGCTAGAGATTCGTGGCGGGACAGGTGGGACAAAAACATTCAGTACTTC.

J is TRBJ2-1 and V is TRBV20-1; 7 nucleotides line up with TRBD1. Germline loops: CDR1 DFQATT, CDR2 SNEGSKA (reference sequence). CDR3 length: 13 residues. After removal of 6 bases from V and 6 bases from J, the junction contained 8 bases not matched to a gene. CDR3 nucleotides: TGCAGTGCGCCGGGACAGAGACGCAATGAGCAGTTCTTC. As protein: CSAPGQRRNEQFF.

The sample holds a few counts of this clonotype. The CDR3 is CASSSYFRGANYGYTF. CDR3 bases: TGTGCCAGCAGCTCCTACTTTCGGGGAGCTAACTATGGCTACACCTTC. V gene TRBV5-6 combines with J gene TRBJ1-2; D gene unclear. Trimming took 3 bases from V and 0 from J, leaving 15 bases between them. The germline CDR1 and CDR2 sequences are SGHDT and YYEEEE. The CDR3 consists of 16 residues.

The J gene is TRBJ2-3, the V gene TRBV20-1, with a weak D call TRBD2 (7 bases). This CDR3 has 15 residues. V was cut by 0 bases and J by 4 bases, with 14 bases left in between. Germline V gene data show CDR1 as DFQATT and CDR2 as SNEGSKA (reference sequence). This CDR3 is CSARDLQGRADTQYF. DNA of the CDR3: TGCAGTGCTAGAGATCTGCAGGGGAGGGCAGATACGCAGTATTTT.

As regards this clonotype: Relative to the germline gene, one junction end is altered; a read error may explain this. The CDR3 here is CASSWDGGKQFF. The CDR3 DNA is TGTGCCAGCAGCTGGGACGGCGGCAAGCAGTTTTTC. This chain uses TRBV28 with TRBJ2-5; the D call may be TRBD1 or TRBD2 (5 bases each). Germline CDR1 MDHEN, CDR2 SYDVKM. This CDR3 contains 12 residues.

The chain recombines TRBV5-5 with TRBJ1-2; possibly TRBD1 for D (5 bases). The CDR3 totals 16 residues. The germline CDR1 and CDR2 sequences are SGHKS and YYEKEE (reference sequence). Trimming removed 4 bases from V and 0 bases from J, with 16 bases in between. The CDR3 is CASSRGDGTTNYGYTF. The CDR3, as DNA: TGTGCCAGCAGCAGGGGCGACGGCACAACTAACTATGGCTACACCTTC. The entire variable domain, with the rest obtained from reference TRBV5-5 and TRBJ1-2, is as follows: DAGVTQSPTHLIKTRGQQVTLRCSPISGHKSVSWYQQVLGQGPQFIFQYYEKEERGRGNFPDRFSARQFPNYSSELNVNALLLGDSALYLCASSRGDGTTNYGYTFGSGTRLTVV.

This clonotype was picked up a small number of times. The V and J genes are TRBV5-5 and TRBJ2-3; 8 bases align to TRBD2. This CDR3 contains 15 residues. CDR1 is SGHKS, CDR2 YYEKEE, per germline (reference sequence). V lost 1 base, J lost 6 bases, and 7 bases stayed unmatched. The CDR3 bases are TGTGCCAGCAGCTTGTATCGGCTAGCGGGTGATACGCAGTATTTT. Translated, it gives CASSLYRLAGDTQYF.

This clonotype has just a few counts. The chain couples TRBV29-1 to TRBJ1-1; the D is unclear. CDR3 length equals 13 residues. Trimming stripped 7 bases from V and 2 bases from J, with 14 bases between. CDR1 SQVTM and CDR2 ANQGSEA come from the germline V gene. CDR3 protein: CSGGIQRNTEAFF. Here the CDR3 DNA reads TGCAGCGGTGGAATACAGAGAAACACTGAAGCTTTCTTT.

V usage is TRBV4-3 and J usage is TRBJ2-5, with D possibly matching TRBD1 (5 bases). The end of the DNA aligns better with TRBJ2-1, so the J call may be wrong. There are 15 residues in the CDR3. The germline gives CDR1 LGHNA, CDR2 YSLEER. In nucleotides, the CDR3 is TGCGCCAGCAGCCCATGGGGCCTAGACTTGGGGGAGCAGTTCTTC. This sequence encodes CASSPWGLDLGEQFF.

In this sample, this clonotype turned up a few times. This chain's CDR3 is CASSTQRRPELFF. CDR3 in DNA: TGTGCCAGCAGCACACAGAGGCGACCCGAACTGTTTTTT. J is TRBJ1-4 and V is TRBV11-2; D is undetermined. Trimming removed 5 bases at V and 12 bases at J, with 16 bases between. The V gene's germline CDR1 is SGHAT and CDR2 FQNNGV. The CDR3 consists of 13 residues.

The CDR3 spells CASSPAAYEQYF. The CDR3 DNA reads TGTGCCAGCAGCCCAGCAGCCTACGAGCAGTACTTC. The gene calls are TRBV4-2 and TRBJ2-7; D unresolved. This CDR3 is built from 12 residues. V was trimmed by 4 bases and J by 2 bases, leaving 6 bases between them. The germline V gene encodes CDR1 LGHNA and CDR2 YNFKEQ.

The V and J genes are TRBV14 and TRBJ1-2; D is perhaps TRBD1 (6 bases). The CDR3 is 13 amino acids. Trimming removed 5 bases at V and 8 bases at J, with 15 bases between. Germline CDR1 reads SGHDN; CDR2 reads FVKESK. CDR3 in DNA: TGTGCCAGCAGCTCGGGGGGGGCAGGAGGCTACACCTTC. Translated, it gives CASSSGGAGGYTF.

This clonotype was seen only once. This chain links TRBV29-1 with TRBJ2-5; 8 bases match TRBD1. The J call may not be correct, given that the DNA end is closer to TRBJ2-7. Germline V gene lookup returns CDR1 SQVTM and CDR2 ANQGSEA. The length of the CDR3 is 14 residues. The CDR3 nucleotides read TGCAGCGTGGCCCGGACAGGGAGCACCGGCGAGCAGTACTTC. This sequence encodes CSVARTGSTGEQYF.

This clonotype was observed a handful of times. The chain recombines TRBV27 with TRBJ2-5; 10 bases fit TRBD2. The end of the DNA is better explained by TRBJ2-1, so the J call may be wrong. Germline CDR1 and CDR2: MNHEY and SMNVEV (reference sequence). The CDR3 loop spans 16 amino acids. CDR3 residues: CASSWGVAGGTNEQFF. The CDR3 region has the DNA TGTGCCAGCAGTTGGGGGGTAGCGGGGGGTACCAATGAGCAGTTCTTC.

The CDR3 coding sequence is TGCGCCAGCAGCCAACGACAGGTTCCACAAGAGACCCAGTACTTC. Its translation is CASSQRQVPQETQYF. The chain joins TRBV4-1 to TRBJ2-5; weak D call: TRBD1 (6 bases). V lost 2 bases to trimming and J lost 2 bases, with 12 bases between them. The CDR3 is 15 residues long. Germline V gene data show CDR1 as MGHRA and CDR2 as YSYEKL.

This chain links TRBV2 with TRBJ1-6; D unclear. This CDR3 is 11 amino acids long. The V gene lost 4 bases and the J gene lost 8 bases, with 3 bases spanning the gap. Germline V gene lookup returns CDR1 SNHLY and CDR2 FYNNEI. DNA for the CDR3: TGTGCCAGCAGTGGCGATTCACCCCTCCACTTT. Its translation: CASSGDSPLHF.

The V call is TRBV20-1, the J call TRBJ1-2, with 7 bases aligning to TRBD1. The CDR3 runs to 12 residues. The V and J ends lost 6 bases and 5 bases, in that order; junction bases with no gene match: 6. Germline-derived CDR1 and CDR2 are DFQATT and SNEGSKA (reference sequence). CDR3 in DNA: TGCAGTGCCTTGACAGGGAGGTATGGCTACACCTTC. It yields the protein CSALTGRYGYTF.

The CDR3, as DNA: TGTGCCAGTAGTGCCGAACAGGGGGAAAAACTGTTTTTT. Translation gives CASSAEQGEKLFF. V usage is TRBV19 and J usage is TRBJ1-4; 7 positions match TRBD1. The J segment lost 8 bases and the V segment lost 5 bases, leaving 5 bases of the junction unmatched. The V gene's germline CDR1 is LNHDA and CDR2 SQIVND (reference sequence). This CDR3 has 13 amino acids.

The chain recombines TRBV9 with TRBJ2-5; unclear D gene. The J call may be incorrect, as the DNA end agrees better with TRBJ2-1. The CDR3 runs 13 residues. The germline gives CDR1 SGDLS, CDR2 YYNGEE. CDR3 protein: CASSVVGQLEQFF. The CDR3 nucleotides are TGTGCCAGCAGCGTAGTCGGTCAGCTTGAGCAGTTCTTC.

The CDR3 DNA sequence: TGCGCCAGCAGCCTAACCGGGACAGGGCCCTACGAGCAGTACTTC. Amino acids: CASSLTGTGPYEQYF. The V gene is TRBV5-1, the J gene TRBJ2-7; 9 bases line up with TRBD1. Trimming took 4 bases from V and 2 from J; bases not matched to a gene: 7. Germline-derived CDR1 and CDR2 are SGHRS and YFSETQ. The CDR3 has 15 amino acids.

The chain has TRBV7-6 and TRBJ2-1; 9 bases line up with TRBD2. Per germline, CDR1 SGHVS and CDR2 FNYEAQ. With V trimmed by 4 bases and J by 4 bases, 5 bases remained unmatched. The CDR3 runs to 15 residues. CDR3 in DNA: TGTGCCAGCAGCTCCGGGACTAGCCTATACAATGAGCAGTTCTTC. Translation gives CASSSGTSLYNEQFF.

This clonotype has only a few counts. The V and J genes are TRBV20-1 and TRBJ2-1, with D possibly being TRBD2 (6 bases). The CDR3 runs to 17 residues. Germline CDR1 and CDR2: DFQATT and SNEGSKA (reference sequence). V was shortened by 0 bases and J by 0 bases, with 15 bases between the two germline ends. The CDR3 sequence is CSAREGGGLSSYNEQFF. CDR3 nucleotide sequence: TGCAGTGCTAGAGAGGGAGGCGGTTTGAGCTCCTACAATGAGCAGTTCTTC.